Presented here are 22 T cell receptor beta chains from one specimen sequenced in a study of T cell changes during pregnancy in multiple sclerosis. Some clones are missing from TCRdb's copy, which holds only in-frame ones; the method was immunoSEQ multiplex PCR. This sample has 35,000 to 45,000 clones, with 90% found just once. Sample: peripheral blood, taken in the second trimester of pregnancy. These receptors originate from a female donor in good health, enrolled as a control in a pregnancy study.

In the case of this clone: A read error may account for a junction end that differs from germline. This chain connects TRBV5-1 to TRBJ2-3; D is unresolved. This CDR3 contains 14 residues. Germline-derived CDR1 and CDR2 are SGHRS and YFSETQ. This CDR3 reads CASTEVSRPETQYF. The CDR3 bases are TGCGCCAGCACCGAGGTATCACGGCCAGAGACGCAGTATTTT.

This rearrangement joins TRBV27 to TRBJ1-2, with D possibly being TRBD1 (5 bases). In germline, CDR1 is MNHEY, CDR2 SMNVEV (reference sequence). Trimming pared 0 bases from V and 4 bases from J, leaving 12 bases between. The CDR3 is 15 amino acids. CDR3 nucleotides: TGTGCCAGCAGTTTATCATTGGGGCAGGGCTATGGCTACACCTTC. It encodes CASSLSLGQGYGYTF.

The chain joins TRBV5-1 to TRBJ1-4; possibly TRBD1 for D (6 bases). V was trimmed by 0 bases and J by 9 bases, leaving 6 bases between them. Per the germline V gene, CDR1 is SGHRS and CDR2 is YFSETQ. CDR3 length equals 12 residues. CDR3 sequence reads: CASSLGDKKLFF. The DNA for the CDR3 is TGCGCCAGCAGCTTGGGGGACAAAAAACTGTTTTTT.

For the CDR3, the DNA is TGTGCCAGCAGCCCATCCAGGGTCCTAGCGGGGGGCGGAGAGACCCAGTACTTC. Protein: CASSPSRVLAGGGETQYF. V usage is TRBV7-9 and J usage is TRBJ2-5; 11 bases map to TRBD2. V was pared by 5 bases and J by 4 bases, with 15 bases of the junction left unmatched. Germline CDR1 is SEHNR and CDR2 is FQNEAQ (reference sequence). The CDR3 is 18 residues long.

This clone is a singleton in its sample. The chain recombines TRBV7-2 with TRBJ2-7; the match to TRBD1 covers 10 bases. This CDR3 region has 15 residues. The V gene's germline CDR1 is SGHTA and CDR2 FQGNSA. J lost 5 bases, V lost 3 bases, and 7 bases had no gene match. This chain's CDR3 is CASSFLGQGGHEQYF. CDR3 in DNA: TGTGCCAGCAGCTTCCTTGGACAGGGGGGCCACGAGCAGTACTTC.

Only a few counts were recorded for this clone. The CDR3 loop reads CASSQVGSGGEKLFF. CDR3 bases: TGCGCCAGCAGCCAAGTGGGGTCCGGGGGTGAAAAACTGTTTTTT. The gene calls are TRBV4-3 and TRBJ1-4; D is perhaps TRBD1 (5 bases). V lost 1 base, J lost 7 bases, and 13 bases lay in between. Germline CDR1 LGHNA, CDR2 YSLEER. The CDR3 covers 15 residues.

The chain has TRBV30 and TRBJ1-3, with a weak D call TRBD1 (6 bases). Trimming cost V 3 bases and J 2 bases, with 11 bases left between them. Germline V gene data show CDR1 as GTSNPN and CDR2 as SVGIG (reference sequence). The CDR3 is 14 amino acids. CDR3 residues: CAWRSQGTGNTIYF. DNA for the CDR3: TGTGCCTGGAGATCGCAGGGGACTGGAAACACCATATATTTT.

The CDR3 loop is CASSRAGQGVHTIYF. DNA for the CDR3: TGTGCCAGCAGTCGCGCGGGACAGGGTGTTCACACCATATATTTT. The V call is TRBV28, the J call TRBJ1-3; 9 positions match TRBD1. Germline-derived CDR1 and CDR2 are MDHEN and SYDVKM. This CDR3 spans 15 amino acids. Trimming removed 5 bases from V and 8 bases from J; junction bases left unmatched: 10.

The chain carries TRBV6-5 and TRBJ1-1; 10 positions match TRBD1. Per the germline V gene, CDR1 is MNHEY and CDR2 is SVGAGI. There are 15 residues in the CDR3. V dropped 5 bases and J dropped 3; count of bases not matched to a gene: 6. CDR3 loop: CASSKGQGPYTEAFF. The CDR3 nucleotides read TGTGCCAGCAGTAAGGGACAGGGGCCCTACACTGAAGCTTTCTTT.

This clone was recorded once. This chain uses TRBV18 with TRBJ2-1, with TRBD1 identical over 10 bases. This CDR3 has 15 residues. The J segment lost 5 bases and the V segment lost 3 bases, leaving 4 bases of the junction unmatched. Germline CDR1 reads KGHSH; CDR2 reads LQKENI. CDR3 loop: CASSPDRGRNNEQFF. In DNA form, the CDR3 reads TGTGCCAGCTCACCGGACAGGGGGAGGAACAATGAGCAGTTCTTC.

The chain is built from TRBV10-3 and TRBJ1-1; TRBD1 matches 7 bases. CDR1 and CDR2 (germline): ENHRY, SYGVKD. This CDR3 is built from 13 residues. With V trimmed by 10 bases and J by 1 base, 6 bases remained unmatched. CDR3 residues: CATNRGPNTEAFF. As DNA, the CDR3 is TGTGCCACTAACAGGGGACCGAACACTGAAGCTTTCTTT.

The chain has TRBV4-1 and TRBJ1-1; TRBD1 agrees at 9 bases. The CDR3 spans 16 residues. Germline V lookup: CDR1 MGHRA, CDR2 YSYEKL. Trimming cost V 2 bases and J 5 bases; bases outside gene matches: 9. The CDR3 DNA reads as TGCGCCAGCAGCCAACCCGCGACAGGGGGGTTTACTGAAGCTTTCTTT. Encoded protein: CASSQPATGGFTEAFF.

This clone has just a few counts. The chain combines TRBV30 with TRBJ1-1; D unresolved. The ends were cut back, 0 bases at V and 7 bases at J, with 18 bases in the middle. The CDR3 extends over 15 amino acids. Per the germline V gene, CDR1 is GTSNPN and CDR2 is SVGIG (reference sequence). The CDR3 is CAWSVDAWATLEAFF. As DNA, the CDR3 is TGTGCCTGGAGTGTAGACGCGTGGGCGACACTTGAAGCTTTCTTT.

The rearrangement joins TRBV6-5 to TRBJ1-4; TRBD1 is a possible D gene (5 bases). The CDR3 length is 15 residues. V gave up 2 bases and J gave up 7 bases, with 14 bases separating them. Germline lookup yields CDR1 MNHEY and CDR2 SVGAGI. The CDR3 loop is CASSYGGGVREKLFF. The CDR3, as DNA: TGTGCCAGCAGTTACGGGGGAGGAGTCCGTGAAAAACTGTTTTTT.

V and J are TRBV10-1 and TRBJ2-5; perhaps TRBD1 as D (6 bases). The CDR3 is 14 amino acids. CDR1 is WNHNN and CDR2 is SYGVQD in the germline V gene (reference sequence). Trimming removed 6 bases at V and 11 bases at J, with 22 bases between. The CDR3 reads CASRHFGPDQGQYF. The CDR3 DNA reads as TGCGCCAGCAGACACTTCGGACCGGACCAGGGGCAGTACTTC.

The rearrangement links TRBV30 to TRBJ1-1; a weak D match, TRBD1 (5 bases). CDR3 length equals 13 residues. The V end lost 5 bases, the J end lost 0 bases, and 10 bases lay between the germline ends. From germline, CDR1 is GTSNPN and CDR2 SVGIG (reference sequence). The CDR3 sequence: CAWGAMLNTEAFF. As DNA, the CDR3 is TGTGCCTGGGGGGCCATGTTGAACACTGAAGCTTTCTTT.

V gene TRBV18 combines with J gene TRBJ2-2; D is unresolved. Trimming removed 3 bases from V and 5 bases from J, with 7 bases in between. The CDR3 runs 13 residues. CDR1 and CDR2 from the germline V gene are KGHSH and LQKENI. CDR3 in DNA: TGTGCCAGCTCACCCTTAGCAACCGGGGAGCTGTTTTTT. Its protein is CASSPLATGELFF.

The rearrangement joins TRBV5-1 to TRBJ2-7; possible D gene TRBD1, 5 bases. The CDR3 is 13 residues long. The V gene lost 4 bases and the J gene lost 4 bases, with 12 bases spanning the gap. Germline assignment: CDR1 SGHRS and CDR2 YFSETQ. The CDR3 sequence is CASSPTARYEQYF. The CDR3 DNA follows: TGCGCCAGCAGCCCGACAGCGCGATACGAGCAGTACTTC.

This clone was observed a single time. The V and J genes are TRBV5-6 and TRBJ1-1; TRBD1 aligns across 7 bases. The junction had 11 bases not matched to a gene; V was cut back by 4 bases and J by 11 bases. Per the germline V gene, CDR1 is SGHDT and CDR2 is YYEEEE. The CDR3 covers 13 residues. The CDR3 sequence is CASSQQGPDIAFF. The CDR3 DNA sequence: TGTGCCAGCAGCCAACAGGGGCCGGATATCGCTTTCTTT.

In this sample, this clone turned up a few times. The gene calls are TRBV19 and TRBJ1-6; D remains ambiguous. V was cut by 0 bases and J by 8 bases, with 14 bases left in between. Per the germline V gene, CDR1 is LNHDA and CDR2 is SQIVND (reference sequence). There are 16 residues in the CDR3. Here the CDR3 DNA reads TGTGCCAGTAGTATAGATTGGCGACTGCCGGATTCACCCCTCCACTTT. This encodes CASSIDWRLPDSPLHF.

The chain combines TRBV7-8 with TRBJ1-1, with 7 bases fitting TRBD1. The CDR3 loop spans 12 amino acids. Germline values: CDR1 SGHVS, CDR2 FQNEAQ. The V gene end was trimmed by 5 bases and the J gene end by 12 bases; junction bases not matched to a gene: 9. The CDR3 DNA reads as TGTGCCAGCAGCATAACGGGACAGATGCCTTTCTTT. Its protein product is CASSITGQMPFF.

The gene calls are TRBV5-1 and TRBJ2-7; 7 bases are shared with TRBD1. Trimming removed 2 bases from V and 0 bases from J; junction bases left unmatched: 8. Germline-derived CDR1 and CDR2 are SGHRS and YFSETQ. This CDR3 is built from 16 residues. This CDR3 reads CASSLAGTAASYEQYF. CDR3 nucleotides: TGCGCCAGCAGCTTAGCCGGGACAGCAGCCTCCTACGAGCAGTACTTC.